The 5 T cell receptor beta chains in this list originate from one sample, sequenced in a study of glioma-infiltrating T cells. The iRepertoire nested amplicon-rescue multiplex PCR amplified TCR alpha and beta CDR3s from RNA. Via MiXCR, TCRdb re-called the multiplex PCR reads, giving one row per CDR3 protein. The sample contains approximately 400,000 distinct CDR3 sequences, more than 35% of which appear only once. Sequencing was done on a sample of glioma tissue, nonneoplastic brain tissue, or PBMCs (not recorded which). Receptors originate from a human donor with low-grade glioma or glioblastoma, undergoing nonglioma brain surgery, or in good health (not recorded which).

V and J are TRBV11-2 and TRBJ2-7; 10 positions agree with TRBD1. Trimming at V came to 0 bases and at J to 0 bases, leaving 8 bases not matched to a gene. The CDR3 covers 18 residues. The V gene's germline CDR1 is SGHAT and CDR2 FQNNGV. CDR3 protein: CASSLDLGQGFSSYEQYF. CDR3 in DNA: TGTGCCAGCAGCTTAGATCTGGGACAGGGGTTCTCCTCCTACGAGCAGTACTTC.

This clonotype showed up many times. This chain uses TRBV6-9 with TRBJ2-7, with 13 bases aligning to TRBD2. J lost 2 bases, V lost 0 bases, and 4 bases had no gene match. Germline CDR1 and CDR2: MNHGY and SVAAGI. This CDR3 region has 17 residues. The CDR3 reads CASSYSGTSGIPYEQYF. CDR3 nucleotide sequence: TGTGCCAGCAGTTATTCCGGGACTAGCGGGATCCCCTACGAGCAGTACTTC.

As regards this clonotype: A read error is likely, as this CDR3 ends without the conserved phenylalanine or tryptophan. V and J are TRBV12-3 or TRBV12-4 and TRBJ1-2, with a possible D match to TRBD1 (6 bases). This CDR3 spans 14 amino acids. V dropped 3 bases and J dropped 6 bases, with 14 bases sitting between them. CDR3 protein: CASSFIQGRDGYTS. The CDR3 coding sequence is TGTGCCAGCAGTTTCATCCAGGGGAGGGATGGCTACACCTCC.

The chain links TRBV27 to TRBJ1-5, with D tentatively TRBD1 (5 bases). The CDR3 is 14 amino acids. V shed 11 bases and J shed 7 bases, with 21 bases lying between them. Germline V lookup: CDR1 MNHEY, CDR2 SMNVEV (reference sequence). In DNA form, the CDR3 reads TGTGCCGGCACCGCCCTGGGGGGTGGCCAGCCCCAGCATTTT. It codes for CAGTALGGGQPQHF.

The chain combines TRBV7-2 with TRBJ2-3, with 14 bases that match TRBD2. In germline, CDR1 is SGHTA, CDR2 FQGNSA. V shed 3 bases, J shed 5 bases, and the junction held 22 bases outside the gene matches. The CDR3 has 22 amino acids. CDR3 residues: CASSFGRGGTSGRSRGEDTQYF. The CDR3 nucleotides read TGTGCCAGCAGCTTTGGAAGGGGTGGGACTAGCGGGAGATCGAGGGGGGAAGATACGCAGTATTTT.